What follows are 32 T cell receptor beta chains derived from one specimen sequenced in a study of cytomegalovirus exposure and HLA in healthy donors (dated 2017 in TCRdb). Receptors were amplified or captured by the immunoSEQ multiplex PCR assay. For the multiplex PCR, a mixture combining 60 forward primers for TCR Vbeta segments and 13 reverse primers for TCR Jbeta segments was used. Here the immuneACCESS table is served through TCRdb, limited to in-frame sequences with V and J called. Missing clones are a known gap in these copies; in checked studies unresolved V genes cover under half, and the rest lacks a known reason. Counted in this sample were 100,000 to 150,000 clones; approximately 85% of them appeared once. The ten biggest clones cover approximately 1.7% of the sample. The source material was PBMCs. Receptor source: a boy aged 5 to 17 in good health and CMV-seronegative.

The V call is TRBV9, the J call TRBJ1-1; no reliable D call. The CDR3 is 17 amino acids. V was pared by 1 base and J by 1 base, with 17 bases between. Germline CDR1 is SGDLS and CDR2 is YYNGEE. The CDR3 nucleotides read TGTGCCAGCAGCGTATCCCCTGTCTGGCAGAAGAACACTGAAGCTTTCTTT. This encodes CASSVSPVWQKNTEAFF.

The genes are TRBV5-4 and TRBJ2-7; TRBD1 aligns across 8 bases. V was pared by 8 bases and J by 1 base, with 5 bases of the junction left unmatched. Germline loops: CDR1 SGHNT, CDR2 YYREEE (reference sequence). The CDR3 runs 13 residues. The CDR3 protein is CASCDRGSYEQYF. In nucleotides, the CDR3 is TGTGCCAGTTGCGACAGGGGTTCCTACGAGCAGTACTTC. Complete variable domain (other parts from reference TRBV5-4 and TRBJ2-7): ETGVTQSPTHLIKTRGQQVTLRCSSQSGHNTVSWYQQALGQGPQFIFQYYREEENGRGNFPPRFSGLQFPNYSSELNVNALELDDSALYLCASCDRGSYEQYFGPGTRLTVT.

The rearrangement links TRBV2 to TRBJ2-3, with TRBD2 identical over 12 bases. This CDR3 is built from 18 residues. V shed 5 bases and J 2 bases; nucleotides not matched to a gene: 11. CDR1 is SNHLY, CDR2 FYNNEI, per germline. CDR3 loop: CASSPGLTSGGYTDTQYF. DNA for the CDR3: TGTGCCAGCAGTCCAGGTCTGACTAGCGGGGGATACACAGATACGCAGTATTTT. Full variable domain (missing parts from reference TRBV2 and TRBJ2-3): EPEVTQTPSHQVTQMGQEVILRCVPISNHLYFYWYRQILGQKVEFLVSFYNNEISEKSEIFDDQFSVERPDGSNFTLKIRSTKLEDSAMYFCASSPGLTSGGYTDTQYFGPGTRLTVL.

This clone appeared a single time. The CDR3 sequence: CASSYLQGGNTEAFF. As DNA, the CDR3 is TGTGCCAGCAGTTACCTTCAGGGAGGGAACACTGAAGCTTTCTTT. The chain carries TRBV27 and TRBJ1-1; D might be TRBD1 (5 bases). The germline V gene has CDR1 MNHEY and CDR2 SMNVEV (reference sequence). With 4 bases removed from V and 1 base from J, the gap between germline ends came to 13 bases. The CDR3 spans 15 residues.

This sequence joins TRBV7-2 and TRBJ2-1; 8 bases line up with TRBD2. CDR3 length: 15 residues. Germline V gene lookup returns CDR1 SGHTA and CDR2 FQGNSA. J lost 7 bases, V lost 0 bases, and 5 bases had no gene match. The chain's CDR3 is CASSLASGNSNEQFF. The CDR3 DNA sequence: TGTGCCAGCAGCTTAGCTAGCGGGAACAGTAATGAGCAGTTCTTC.

The CDR3 bases are TGTGCCAGCAGCCCCATAAGTCACAAGTCCTACAATGAGCAGTTCTTC. Protein: CASSPISHKSYNEQFF. This rearrangement joins TRBV11-3 to TRBJ2-1; no definite D call. Trimming left V 5 bases short and J 1 base short, with 15 bases between. There are 16 residues in the CDR3. Germline CDR1 SGHNT, CDR2 YENEEA. Based on the CDR3 plus reference TRBV11-3 and TRBJ2-1, the full variable domain is EAGVVQSPRYKIIEKKQPVAFWCNPISGHNTLYWYLQNLGQGPELLIRYENEEAVDDSQLPKDRFSAERLKGVDSTLKIQPAELGDSAVYLCASSPISHKSYNEQFFGPGTRLTVL.

The CDR3 sequence: CASSQGDYGNEQFF. CDR3 bases: TGTGCCAGCTCACAGGGAGATTACGGAAATGAGCAGTTCTTC. The rearrangement uses TRBV18 and TRBJ2-1; possible D gene TRBD2, 5 bases. The CDR3 covers 14 residues. CDR1 KGHSH and CDR2 LQKENI come from the germline V gene. The V end was cut by 4 bases, the J end by 7 bases, with 14 bases between.

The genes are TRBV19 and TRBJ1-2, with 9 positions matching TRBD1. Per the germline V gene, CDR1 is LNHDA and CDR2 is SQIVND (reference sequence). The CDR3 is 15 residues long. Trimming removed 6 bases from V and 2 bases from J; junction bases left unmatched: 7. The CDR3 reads CASSPTGTGNYGYTF. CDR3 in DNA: TGTGCCAGTAGCCCTACCGGGACAGGGAACTATGGCTACACCTTC.

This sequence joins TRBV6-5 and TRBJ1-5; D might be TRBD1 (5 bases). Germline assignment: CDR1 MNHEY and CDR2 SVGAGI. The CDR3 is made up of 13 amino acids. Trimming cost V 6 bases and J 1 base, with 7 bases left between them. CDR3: CASRGGSNQPQHF. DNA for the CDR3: TGTGCCAGCAGGGGGGGAAGCAATCAGCCCCAGCATTTT.

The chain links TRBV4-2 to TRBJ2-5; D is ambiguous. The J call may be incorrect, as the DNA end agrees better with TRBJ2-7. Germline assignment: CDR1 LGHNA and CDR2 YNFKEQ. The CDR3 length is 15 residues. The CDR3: CASSSGDQSPYEQYF. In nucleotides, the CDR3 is TGTGCCAGCAGCTCTGGAGATCAAAGCCCCTACGAGCAGTACTTC.

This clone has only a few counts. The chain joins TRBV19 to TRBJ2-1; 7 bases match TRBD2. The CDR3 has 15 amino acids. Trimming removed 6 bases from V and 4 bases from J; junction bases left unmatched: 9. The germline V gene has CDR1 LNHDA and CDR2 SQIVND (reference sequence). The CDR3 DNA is TGTGCCAGTAGGCGGGGGACTAACCTATACAATGAGCAGTTCTTC. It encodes CASRRGTNLYNEQFF.

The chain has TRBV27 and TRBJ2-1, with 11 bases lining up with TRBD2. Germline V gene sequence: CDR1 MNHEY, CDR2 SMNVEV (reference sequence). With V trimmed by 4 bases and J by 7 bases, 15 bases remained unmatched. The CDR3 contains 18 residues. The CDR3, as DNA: TGTGCCAGCAGTTCTCGAACTAGCGGGAGAGGTCTAGGTAATGAGCAGTTCTTC. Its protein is CASSSRTSGRGLGNEQFF.

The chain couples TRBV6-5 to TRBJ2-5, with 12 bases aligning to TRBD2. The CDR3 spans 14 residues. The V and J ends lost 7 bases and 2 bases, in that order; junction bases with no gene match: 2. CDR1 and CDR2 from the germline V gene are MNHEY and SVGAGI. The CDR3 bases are TGTGCCAGCACCCTAGCGGGAGGGCAAGAGACCCAGTACTTC. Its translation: CASTLAGGQETQYF.

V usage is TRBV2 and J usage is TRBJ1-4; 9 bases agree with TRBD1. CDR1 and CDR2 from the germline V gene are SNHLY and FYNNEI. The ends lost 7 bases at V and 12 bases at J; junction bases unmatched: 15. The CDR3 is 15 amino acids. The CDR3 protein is CASISRDRAARELFF. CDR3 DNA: TGTGCCAGCATCTCCCGGGACAGGGCTGCTAGAGAACTGTTTTTT.

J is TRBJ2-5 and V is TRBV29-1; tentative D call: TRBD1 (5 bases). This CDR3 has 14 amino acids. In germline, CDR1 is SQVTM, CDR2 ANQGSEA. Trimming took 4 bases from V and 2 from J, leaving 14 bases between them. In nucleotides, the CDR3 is TGCAGCGTTGGGGGCCGACAGAGACAAGAGACCCAGTACTTC. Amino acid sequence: CSVGGRQRQETQYF.

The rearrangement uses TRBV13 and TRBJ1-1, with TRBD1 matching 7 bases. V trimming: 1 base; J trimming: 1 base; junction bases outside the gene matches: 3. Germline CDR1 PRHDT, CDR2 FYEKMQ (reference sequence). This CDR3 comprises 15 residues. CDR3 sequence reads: CASSLDGTANTEAFF. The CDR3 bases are TGTGCCAGCAGCTTAGACGGGACAGCGAACACTGAAGCTTTCTTT.

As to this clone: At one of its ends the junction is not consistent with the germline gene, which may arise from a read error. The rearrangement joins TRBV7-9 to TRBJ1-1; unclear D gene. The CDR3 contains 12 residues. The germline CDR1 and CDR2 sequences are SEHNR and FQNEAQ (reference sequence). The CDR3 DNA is TGTTCCAGCAGCTTATTAATCGCTGAAGCTTTCTTT. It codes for CSSSLLIAEAFF.

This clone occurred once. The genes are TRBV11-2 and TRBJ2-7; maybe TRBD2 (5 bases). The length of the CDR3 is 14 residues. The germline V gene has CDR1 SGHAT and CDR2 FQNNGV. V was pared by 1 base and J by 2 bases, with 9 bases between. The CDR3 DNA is TGTGCCAGCAGCTTAGTTGGAGGCCCCTACGAGCAGTACTTC. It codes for CASSLVGGPYEQYF.

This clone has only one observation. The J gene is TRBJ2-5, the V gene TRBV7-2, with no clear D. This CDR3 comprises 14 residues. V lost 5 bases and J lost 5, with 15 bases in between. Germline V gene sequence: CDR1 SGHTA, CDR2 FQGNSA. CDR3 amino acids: CASSPQAYGETQYF. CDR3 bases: TGTGCCAGCAGCCCCCAGGCGTATGGGGAGACCCAGTACTTC. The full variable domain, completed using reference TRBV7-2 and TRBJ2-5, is GAGVSQSPSNKVTEKGKDVELRCDPISGHTALYWYRQSLGQGLEFLIYFQGNSAPDKSGLPSDRFSAERTGGSVSTLTIQRTQQEDSAVYLCASSPQAYGETQYFGPGTRLLVL.

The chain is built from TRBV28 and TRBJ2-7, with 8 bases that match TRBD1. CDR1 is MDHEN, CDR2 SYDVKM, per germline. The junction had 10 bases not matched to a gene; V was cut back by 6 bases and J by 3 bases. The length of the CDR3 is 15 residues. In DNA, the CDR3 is TGTGCCAGCAGCCCTGACAGGGGCTACCGCTACGAGCAGTACTTC. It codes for CASSPDRGYRYEQYF.

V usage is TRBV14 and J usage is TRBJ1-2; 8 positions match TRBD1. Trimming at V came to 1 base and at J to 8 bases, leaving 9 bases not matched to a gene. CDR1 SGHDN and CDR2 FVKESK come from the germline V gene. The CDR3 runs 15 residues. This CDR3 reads CASSQGLFQGAGYTF. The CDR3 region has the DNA TGTGCCAGCAGCCAAGGCCTCTTCCAGGGGGCGGGCTACACCTTC.

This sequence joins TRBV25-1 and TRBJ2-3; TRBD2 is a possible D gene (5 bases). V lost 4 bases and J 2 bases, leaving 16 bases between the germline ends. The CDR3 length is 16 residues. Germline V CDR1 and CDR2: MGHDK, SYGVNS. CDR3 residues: CASSGFGGLHTDTQYF. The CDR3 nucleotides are TGTGCCAGCAGTGGATTCGGAGGACTTCACACAGATACGCAGTATTTT.

The DNA of the CDR3 is TGTGCCAGCAGTTTATCGATACAGGAATGGACGGAGACCCAGTACTTC. Amino acids: CASSLSIQEWTETQYF. The chain is built from TRBV27 and TRBJ2-5, with D possibly being TRBD1 (5 bases). Trimming cost V 0 bases and J 5 bases, with 16 bases left between them. The CDR3 sequence is 16 residues long. In germline, CDR1 is MNHEY, CDR2 SMNVEV (reference sequence).

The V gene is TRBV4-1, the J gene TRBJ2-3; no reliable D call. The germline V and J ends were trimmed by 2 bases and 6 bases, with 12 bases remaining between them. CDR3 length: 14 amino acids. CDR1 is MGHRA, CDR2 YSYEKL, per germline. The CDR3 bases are TGCGCCAGCAGCCAACTCCAAGACTTGGATACGCAGTATTTT. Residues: CASSQLQDLDTQYF.

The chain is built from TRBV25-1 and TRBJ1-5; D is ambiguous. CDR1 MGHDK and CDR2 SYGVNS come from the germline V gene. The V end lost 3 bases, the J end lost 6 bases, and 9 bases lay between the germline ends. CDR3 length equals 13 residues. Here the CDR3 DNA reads TGTGCCAGCAGTGATCGTAGTGCTCAGCCCCAGCATTTT. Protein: CASSDRSAQPQHF. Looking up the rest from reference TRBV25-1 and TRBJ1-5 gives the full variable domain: EADIYQTPRYLVIGTGKKITLECSQTMGHDKMYWYQQDPGMELHLIHYSYGVNSTEKGDLSSESTVSRIRTEHFPLTLESARPSHTSQYLCASSDRSAQPQHFGDGTRLSIL.

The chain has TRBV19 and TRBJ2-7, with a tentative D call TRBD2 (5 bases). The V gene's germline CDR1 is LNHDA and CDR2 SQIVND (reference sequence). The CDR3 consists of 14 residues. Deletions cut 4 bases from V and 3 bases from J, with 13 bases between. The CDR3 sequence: CASSTGKTLYEQYF. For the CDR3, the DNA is TGTGCCAGTAGTACCGGGAAAACTCTCTACGAGCAGTACTTC.

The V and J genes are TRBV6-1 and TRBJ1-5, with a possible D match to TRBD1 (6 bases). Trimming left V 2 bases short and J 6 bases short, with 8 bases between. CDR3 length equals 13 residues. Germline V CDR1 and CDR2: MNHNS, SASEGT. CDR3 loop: CASSEQGSQPQHF. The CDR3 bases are TGTGCCAGCAGTGAACAGGGGTCTCAGCCCCAGCATTTT.

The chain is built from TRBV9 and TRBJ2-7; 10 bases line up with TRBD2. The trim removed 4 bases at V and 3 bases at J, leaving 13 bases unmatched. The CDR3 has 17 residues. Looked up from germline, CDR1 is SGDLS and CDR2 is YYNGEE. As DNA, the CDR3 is TGTGCCAGCAGCCCTGGGGGCCCTAGCGGGAGTTTCTACGAGCAGTACTTC. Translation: CASSPGGPSGSFYEQYF.

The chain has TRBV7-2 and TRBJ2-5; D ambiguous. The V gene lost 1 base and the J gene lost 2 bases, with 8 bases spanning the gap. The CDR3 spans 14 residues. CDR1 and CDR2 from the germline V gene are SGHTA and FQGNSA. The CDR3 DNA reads TGTGCCAGCAGCTTAGTACAGACACAAGAGACCCAGTACTTC. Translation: CASSLVQTQETQYF.

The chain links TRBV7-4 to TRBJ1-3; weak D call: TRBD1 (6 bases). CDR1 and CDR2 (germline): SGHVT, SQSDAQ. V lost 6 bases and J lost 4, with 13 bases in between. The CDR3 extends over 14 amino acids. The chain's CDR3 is CASRLDRLGNTIYF. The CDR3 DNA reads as TGTGCCAGCAGGCTCGACAGGCTGGGAAACACCATATATTTT.

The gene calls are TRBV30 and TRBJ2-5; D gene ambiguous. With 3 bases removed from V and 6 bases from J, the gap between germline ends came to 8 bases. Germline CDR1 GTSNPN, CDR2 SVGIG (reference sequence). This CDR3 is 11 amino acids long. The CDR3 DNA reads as TGTGCCTGGAGCCTAGTCCAGACCCAGTACTTC. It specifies CAWSLVQTQYF.

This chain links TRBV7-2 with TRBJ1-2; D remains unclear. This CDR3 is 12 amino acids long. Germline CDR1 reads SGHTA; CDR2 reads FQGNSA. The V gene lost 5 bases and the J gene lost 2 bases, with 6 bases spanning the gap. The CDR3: CASSLINYGYTF. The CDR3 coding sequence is TGTGCCAGCAGCCTAATAAACTATGGCTACACCTTC.